This passage covers 17 T cell receptor beta chains from one sample sequenced in a study of cytomegalovirus exposure and HLA in healthy donors. PCR employed 60 Vbeta and 13 Jbeta primers. Produced via immunoSEQ multiplex PCR; TCRdb's table is partial and in-frame only. Of 150,000 or so clones in the sample, around three quarters were seen once. Sequenced: PBMCs. The origin of the receptors is a woman aged 35 to 49 in good health and CMV-seronegative.

The V call is TRBV30, the J call TRBJ2-3; 13 bases match TRBD2. J gave up 6 bases and V 4 bases, and 7 bases lay outside the gene matches. The CDR3 sequence is 15 residues long. CDR1 GTSNPN and CDR2 SVGIG come from the germline V gene (reference sequence). CDR3 DNA sequence: TGTGCCTGGACCCGCGGACTAGCGGGAGCGGATACGCAGTATTTT. It is translated as CAWTRGLAGADTQYF.

The V and J genes are TRBV15 and TRBJ1-3, with TRBD1 identical over 7 bases. This CDR3 has 15 residues. Germline assignment: CDR1 LNHNV and CDR2 YYDKDF (reference sequence). J gave up 4 bases and V 1 base, and 4 bases lay outside the gene matches. CDR3 amino acids: CATSRGDSEGNTIYF. As DNA, the CDR3 is TGTGCCACCAGCAGAGGGGACAGTGAGGGAAACACCATATATTTT.

The chain combines TRBV28 with TRBJ1-5; weak D call: TRBD1 (6 bases). There are 13 residues in the CDR3. Trimming shortened V by 5 bases and J by 1 base, and 6 bases separated the two germline ends. The germline CDR1 and CDR2 sequences are MDHEN and SYDVKM. The CDR3 spells CASSQGSNQPQHF. CDR3 nucleotide sequence: TGTGCCAGCAGTCAGGGGAGCAATCAGCCCCAGCATTTT.

This chain links TRBV7-9 with TRBJ2-2; 9 nucleotides align to TRBD1. CDR1 is SEHNR and CDR2 is FQNEAQ in the germline V gene (reference sequence). Losses at the gene ends were 5 bases for V and 1 base for J; bases not matched to a gene: 8. There are 17 residues in the CDR3. The CDR3 region is CASSTWTGDRNTGELFF. CDR3 sequence (DNA): TGTGCCAGCAGCACCTGGACAGGGGATAGGAACACCGGGGAGCTGTTTTTT.

This sequence joins TRBV28 and TRBJ1-2; D may be TRBD1 (6 bases). V gave up 7 bases and J gave up 4 bases, with 13 bases separating them. CDR3 length: 13 residues. CDR1 is MDHEN, CDR2 SYDVKM, per germline. CDR3 residues: CASNQGKAYGYTF. The CDR3 DNA sequence: TGTGCCAGCAACCAGGGGAAGGCCTATGGCTACACCTTC.

This sequence joins TRBV6-7 and TRBJ2-2, with TRBD2 as a possible D gene (5 bases). TRBV6-7 is an ORF; its function is uncertain. With 4 bases removed from V and 3 bases from J, the gap between germline ends came to 12 bases. This CDR3 contains 15 residues. The CDR3 sequence is CASSWTQFHTGELFF. In DNA form, the CDR3 reads TGTGCCAGCAGTTGGACTCAGTTTCACACCGGGGAGCTGTTTTTT.

This chain joins TRBV5-6 and TRBJ1-1, with 9 positions matching TRBD1. V was clipped by 5 bases and J by 10 bases; unmatched bases: 9. The CDR3 consists of 13 residues. The germline gives CDR1 SGHDT, CDR2 YYEEEE. Written as DNA, the CDR3 is TGTGCCAGCAGAGGGTGGGACAGGGAGGGAGCTTTCTTT. Residues: CASRGWDREGAFF.

CDR3 nucleotides: TGTGCCAGCAAGCTCGACAGGGAGTACGGCTACACCTTC. Translation: CASKLDREYGYTF. The rearrangement joins TRBV28 to TRBJ1-2, with 7 nucleotides matching TRBD1. Losses at the gene ends were 7 bases for V and 8 bases for J; bases not matched to a gene: 10. The germline gives CDR1 MDHEN, CDR2 SYDVKM. The CDR3 is 13 amino acids.

The chain carries TRBV11-2 and TRBJ1-1, with TRBD1 matching 7 bases. V lost 1 base and J lost 11; bases outside the gene matches: 13. Germline V gene lookup returns CDR1 SGHAT and CDR2 FQNNGV. The CDR3 loop spans 15 amino acids. The CDR3: CASSLVKGGARKAFF. CDR3 bases: TGTGCCAGCAGCTTAGTGAAAGGGGGCGCGAGGAAGGCTTTCTTT.

The V call is TRBV27, the J call TRBJ2-7, with a possible D match to TRBD1 (6 bases). In germline, CDR1 is MNHEY, CDR2 SMNVEV (reference sequence). The CDR3 is made up of 14 amino acids. V was cut by 4 bases and J by 0 bases, with 10 bases left in between. The CDR3 DNA sequence: TGTGCCAGCAGTTGGACAGTTAGCTCCTACGAGCAGTACTTC. Protein product: CASSWTVSSYEQYF.

The chain joins TRBV30 to TRBJ1-5; unclear D gene. Trimming left V 2 bases short and J 1 base short, with 15 bases between. The CDR3 totals 16 residues. The germline CDR1 and CDR2 sequences are GTSNPN and SVGIG (reference sequence). CDR3 residues: CAWSPSPGRSNQPQHF. In DNA form, the CDR3 reads TGTGCCTGGAGTCCATCCCCTGGGAGAAGCAATCAGCCCCAGCATTTT.

The J gene is TRBJ1-5, the V gene TRBV5-1; the match to TRBD1 covers 8 bases. The ends lost 3 bases at V and 5 bases at J; junction bases unmatched: 7. The CDR3 length is 15 residues. Germline V gene data show CDR1 as SGHRS and CDR2 as YFSETQ. The CDR3 loop is CASSSGTGGDQPQHF. The DNA for the CDR3 is TGCGCCAGCAGCTCCGGGACAGGAGGGGATCAGCCCCAGCATTTT.

The DNA for the CDR3 is TGTGCCAGCGCCCGGGGAAGCCAAGAGACCCAGTACTTC. Amino acids: CASARGSQETQYF. This sequence joins TRBV5-5 and TRBJ2-5; D is possibly TRBD2 (5 bases). Germline CDR1 reads SGHKS; CDR2 reads YYEKEE (reference sequence). The CDR3 loop spans 13 amino acids. Trimming removed 7 bases from V and 1 base from J, with 11 bases in between.

The rearrangement uses TRBV5-1 and TRBJ1-2; 7 nucleotides line up with TRBD1. Germline V gene sequence: CDR1 SGHRS, CDR2 YFSETQ. With 4 bases clipped from V and 0 bases from J, the junction kept 6 bases outside the gene matches. The CDR3 length is 15 residues. The DNA for the CDR3 is TGCGCCAGCAGCCCCCAAGGGGGCACTAACTATGGCTACACCTTC. Translating gives CASSPQGGTNYGYTF. Variable domain in full (rest from reference TRBV5-1 and TRBJ1-2): KAGVTQTPRYLIKTRGQQVTLSCSPISGHRSVSWYQQTPGQGLQFLFEYFSETQRNKGNFPGRFSGRQFSNSRSEMNVSTLELGDSALYLCASSPQGGTNYGYTFGSGTRLTVV.

This clone turned up a few times. The rearrangement links TRBV6-6 to TRBJ1-1, with TRBD1 identical over 7 bases. CDR1 and CDR2 from the germline V gene are MNHNY and SVGAGI (reference sequence). This CDR3 region has 15 residues. V was pared by 4 bases and J by 6 bases, with 11 bases of the junction left unmatched. This CDR3 reads CASSSTKDRIAEAFF. CDR3 in DNA: TGTGCCAGCAGTTCAACTAAGGACAGGATTGCTGAAGCTTTCTTT.

The chain couples TRBV12-5 to TRBJ2-2; 13 positions match TRBD2. This CDR3 has 17 amino acids. Germline CDR1 reads LGHNT; CDR2 reads FRNRAP. Trimming at V came to 3 bases and at J to 7 bases, leaving 8 bases not matched to a gene. Here the CDR3 DNA reads TGTGCTAGTGGTTTCCAACTAGCGGGAGGGGATGGCGGGGAGCTGTTTTTT. It translates to CASGFQLAGGDGGELFF.

The chain couples TRBV6-5 to TRBJ1-1; weak D call: TRBD1 (5 bases). Germline-derived CDR1 and CDR2 are MNHEY and SVGAGI. V was trimmed by 5 bases and J by 2 bases, leaving 9 bases between them. The CDR3 covers 13 residues. The CDR3 loop is CASSRGRNTEAFF. The DNA of the CDR3 is TGTGCCAGCAGTAGGGGCAGAAACACTGAAGCTTTCTTT.